Presented here are 28 T cell receptor beta chains from one specimen sequenced in a study of blood T cell repertoires in COVID-19. Clones were read by immunoSEQ multiplex PCR, and TCRdb kept only the in-frame ones, dropping some. The data hold approximately 71,000 clones, with less than 95% observed a single time. Sequenced material: peripheral blood. The receptors here all came from a woman under 30 with acute or convalescent COVID-19.

This clone turned up a few times. This chain links TRBV20-1 with TRBJ2-2; D call uncertain. V was clipped by 3 bases and J by 5 bases, with 13 bases between them. The CDR3 totals 14 residues. CDR1 and CDR2 (germline): DFQATT, SNEGSKA (reference sequence). In nucleotides, the CDR3 is TGCAGTGCTAGTGCAGGTTCCGGTACCGGGGAGCTGTTTTTT. Translation: CSASAGSGTGELFF.

The V gene is TRBV2, the J gene TRBJ1-2; D perhaps matches TRBD1 (5 bases). Trimming pared 6 bases from V and 6 bases from J, leaving 17 bases between. This CDR3 has 14 amino acids. Germline V gives CDR1 SNHLY, CDR2 FYNNEI. CDR3 loop: CASRNWGDRDGYTF. The CDR3 nucleotides are TGTGCCAGCAGGAATTGGGGGGATCGGGATGGCTACACCTTC.

This chain joins TRBV4-1 and TRBJ2-7; D is perhaps TRBD1 (6 bases). The germline gives CDR1 MGHRA, CDR2 YSYEKL. This CDR3 is 17 amino acids long. Trimming stripped 0 bases from V and 4 bases from J, with 19 bases between. CDR3 loop: CASSQELMGAGGYEQYF. CDR3 DNA sequence: TGCGCCAGCAGCCAAGAATTGATGGGGGCTGGGGGATACGAGCAGTACTTC.

The chain joins TRBV27 to TRBJ2-6; possible D gene TRBD1, 5 bases. The V end was cut by 0 bases, the J end by 0 bases, with 21 bases between. Germline CDR1 and CDR2: MNHEY and SMNVEV (reference sequence). The CDR3 spans 21 residues. CDR3 in DNA: TGTGCCAGCAGTTTATCCGCCCCTCCCGTGTTCAGGGCCTCTGGGGCCAACGTCCTGACTTTC. It specifies CASSLSAPPVFRASGANVLTF.

The rearrangement joins TRBV30 to TRBJ2-7; TRBD2 matches at 11 bases. In germline, CDR1 is GTSNPN, CDR2 SVGIG (reference sequence). The CDR3 has 15 amino acids. With V trimmed by 0 bases and J by 2 bases, 3 bases remained unmatched. The CDR3 protein is CAWSVGTSGTYEQYF. The CDR3 bases are TGTGCCTGGAGTGTGGGGACTAGCGGAACCTACGAGCAGTACTTC.

The sample holds one count of this clone. The rearrangement uses TRBV24-1 and TRBJ1-5; 7 nucleotides line up with TRBD1. V lost 5 bases, J lost 9 bases, and 3 bases stayed unmatched. CDR1 and CDR2 from the germline V gene are KGHDR and SFDVKD. This CDR3 has 12 residues. The CDR3 DNA reads TGTGCCACCAGTGCAGGGGGAGGGCCCCAGCATTTT. This encodes CATSAGGGPQHF.

J is TRBJ2-7 and V is TRBV20-1, with 7 bases identical to TRBD2. With 2 bases clipped from V and 6 bases from J, the junction kept 1 base outside the gene matches. CDR1 is DFQATT and CDR2 is SNEGSKA in the germline V gene (reference sequence). This CDR3 is 11 amino acids long. This CDR3 reads CSARIAGEQYF. In nucleotides, the CDR3 is TGCAGTGCTAGAATAGCGGGCGAGCAGTACTTC.

The chain combines TRBV5-5 with TRBJ2-1, with TRBD2 matching over 7 bases. The CDR3 consists of 19 residues. CDR1 and CDR2 (germline): SGHKS, YYEKEE (reference sequence). The V segment lost 0 bases and the J segment 0 bases; nucleotides outside the gene matches: 12. CDR3 residues: CASSLADFGQRGSYNEQFF. In DNA form, the CDR3 reads TGTGCCAGCAGCTTGGCCGATTTTGGGCAGCGGGGCTCCTACAATGAGCAGTTCTTC.

V and J are TRBV30 and TRBJ2-5; tentatively, D is TRBD1 (7 bases). V shed 1 base and J shed 4 bases, with 16 bases lying between them. The CDR3 totals 15 residues. CDR1 and CDR2 from the germline V gene are GTSNPN and SVGIG (reference sequence). CDR3 in DNA: TGTGCCTGGAGTGGGGGGGTGAGGGGGCGAGAGACCCAGTACTTC. Translated, it gives CAWSGGVRGRETQYF.

The chain joins TRBV19 to TRBJ1-2; a possible D gene is TRBD1 (6 bases). CDR1 and CDR2 (germline): LNHDA, SQIVND (reference sequence). Trimming cost V 7 bases and J 4 bases, with 13 bases left between them. The CDR3 runs to 13 residues. This CDR3 is CASNFGQTYGYTF. As DNA, the CDR3 is TGTGCCAGTAATTTCGGACAGACCTATGGCTACACCTTC.

The count of this clone is one. The chain employs TRBV11-2 and TRBJ2-7, with D perhaps matching TRBD2 (5 bases). The V end was cut by 1 base, the J end by 0 bases, with 7 bases between. CDR1 is SGHAT, CDR2 FQNNGV, per germline. This CDR3 has 14 residues. DNA of the CDR3: TGTGCCAGCAGCTTAGGGGAGAGCTCCTACGAGCAGTACTTC. Its translation: CASSLGESSYEQYF.

V and J are TRBV7-2 and TRBJ2-1; D unclear. Germline values: CDR1 SGHTA, CDR2 FQGNSA. This CDR3 comprises 16 residues. V was clipped by 2 bases and J by 3 bases, with 14 bases between them. In DNA form, the CDR3 reads TGTGCCAGCAGCTTATTTTTCGAGAATATCTACAATGAGCAGTTCTTC. Its protein is CASSLFFENIYNEQFF.

The chain combines TRBV27 with TRBJ1-2; D ambiguous. With 3 bases removed from V and 0 bases from J, the gap between germline ends came to 11 bases. This CDR3 has 15 amino acids. The germline CDR1 and CDR2 sequences are MNHEY and SMNVEV (reference sequence). CDR3 bases: TGTGCCAGCAGTTTCCGGGGTAACCCTAACTATGGCTACACCTTC. Amino acids: CASSFRGNPNYGYTF.

This chain joins TRBV19 and TRBJ2-1, with D hard to call. The CDR3 sequence is 12 residues long. Germline CDR1 and CDR2: LNHDA and SQIVND (reference sequence). Trimming left V 4 bases short and J 5 bases short, with 6 bases between. The CDR3 DNA sequence: TGTGCCAGTAGTACTTCTGACAATGAGCAGTTCTTC. It specifies CASSTSDNEQFF.

This chain links TRBV3-1 (or the pseudogene TRBV3-2) with TRBJ2-1, with 8 bases matching TRBD2. The CDR3 loop spans 15 amino acids. Germline trimming cut 5 bases from V and 7 bases from J; bases unmatched to any gene: 10. Germline CDR1 and CDR2: LGHDT and YNNKEL (reference sequence). The CDR3 sequence is CASSTTGGQLNEQFF. CDR3 nucleotides: TGTGCCAGCAGCACAACGGGGGGGCAGCTAAATGAGCAGTTCTTC.

V gene TRBV19 combines with J gene TRBJ2-2, with D maybe TRBD2 (5 bases). CDR1 and CDR2 (germline): LNHDA, SQIVND (reference sequence). Trimming removed 0 bases from V and 4 bases from J, with 15 bases in between. This CDR3 is 17 amino acids long. The CDR3 sequence is CASSIDLRDYVTGELFF. The CDR3 DNA follows: TGTGCCAGTAGTATAGATCTTCGAGACTATGTCACCGGGGAGCTGTTTTTT.

This clone came up a few times. The V and J genes are TRBV15 and TRBJ1-1; TRBD1 matches 11 bases. The CDR3 has 16 residues. The germline gives CDR1 LNHNV, CDR2 YYDKDF (reference sequence). The junction had 11 bases not matched to a gene; V was cut back by 5 bases and J by 6 bases. The CDR3 bases are TGTGCCACCAGCCGACTTCCGGGACAGGGGGAGCCTGAAGCTTTCTTT. This codes for CATSRLPGQGEPEAFF.

The rearrangement joins TRBV12-3 or TRBV12-4 to TRBJ2-7; no clear D. Between the trimmed V and J ends, which lost 3 bases and 6 bases, there was a span of 6 bases. The CDR3 has 11 residues. The CDR3 coding sequence is TGTGCCAGCAGTTTTAGAGGCGAGCAGTACTTC. Translation gives CASSFRGEQYF.

The chain employs TRBV18 and TRBJ1-1, with a weak D call TRBD1 (5 bases). The CDR3 extends over 15 amino acids. Trimming removed 3 bases from V and 9 bases from J, with 20 bases in between. Germline V lookup: CDR1 KGHSH, CDR2 LQKENI. CDR3 in DNA: TGTGCCAGCTCACCCCCCGGAGGGGTGGGTGGAAAAGCTTTCTTT. It specifies CASSPPGGVGGKAFF.

This sequence joins TRBV6-1 and TRBJ1-2, with D possibly TRBD1 on 6 matching bases. The CDR3 length is 15 residues. Per the germline V gene, CDR1 is MNHNS and CDR2 is SASEGT. V lost 2 bases and J lost 3, with 13 bases in between. CDR3 bases: TGTGCCAGCAGTGAAATGGATGCAGGGGACTATGGCTACACCTTC. The encoded protein is CASSEMDAGDYGYTF.

This clone appeared a single time. The CDR3 DNA is TGTGCCAGCAGCCTACGGGGGGGCGTCACAGATACGCAGTATTTT. Amino acids: CASSLRGGVTDTQYF. The chain uses TRBV9 and TRBJ2-3; 8 positions agree with TRBD2. The V and J ends lost 4 bases and 2 bases, in that order; junction bases with no gene match: 6. The length of the CDR3 is 15 residues. From germline, CDR1 is SGDLS and CDR2 YYNGEE.

The chain uses TRBV3-1 (or the pseudogene TRBV3-2) and TRBJ2-2, with unresolved D. Trimming took off 1 base at V and 7 bases at J, with 10 bases between the two ends. Germline CDR1 and CDR2: LGHDT and YNNKEL (reference sequence). This CDR3 is built from 14 residues. CDR3 in amino acids: CASSQGRLSGELFF. CDR3 bases: TGTGCCAGCAGCCAAGGGAGACTGAGCGGGGAGCTGTTTTTT.

The chain has TRBV5-1 and TRBJ1-2, with D possibly being TRBD1 (6 bases). The germline V and J ends were trimmed by 0 bases and 0 bases, with 15 bases remaining between them. The germline V gene encodes CDR1 SGHRS and CDR2 YFSETQ. CDR3 length equals 17 residues. This CDR3 is CASSLEGGGSSNYGYTF. DNA for the CDR3: TGCGCCAGCAGCTTGGAAGGGGGTGGGTCATCTAACTATGGCTACACCTTC.

J is TRBJ1-2 and V is TRBV28, with 8 bases fitting TRBD1. The V segment lost 5 bases and the J segment 3 bases; nucleotides outside the gene matches: 8. Germline loops: CDR1 MDHEN, CDR2 SYDVKM. The CDR3 extends over 15 amino acids. CDR3 protein: CASSHIQGVDYGYTF. In DNA form, the CDR3 reads TGTGCCAGCAGTCACATACAGGGGGTTGACTATGGCTACACCTTC.

The chain couples TRBV4-3 to TRBJ1-4, with a tentative D call TRBD1 (5 bases). The CDR3 has 15 amino acids. The germline V gene has CDR1 LGHNA and CDR2 YSLEER. Trimming removed 2 bases from V and 6 bases from J, with 13 bases in between. CDR3 nucleotides: TGCGCCAGCAGCCAATACTCAGGGATTGATGAAAAACTGTTTTTT. Translating gives CASSQYSGIDEKLFF.

V usage is TRBV30 and J usage is TRBJ1-2, with 9 nucleotides matching TRBD1. The ends lost 4 bases at V and 6 bases at J; junction bases unmatched: 6. Germline V lookup: CDR1 GTSNPN, CDR2 SVGIG (reference sequence). This CDR3 contains 13 residues. The DNA of the CDR3 is TGTGCCTGGACTCGACAGGGGGAACATGGCTACACCTTC. Translation: CAWTRQGEHGYTF. The variable domain in full, completed from reference TRBV30 and TRBJ1-2, reads SQTIHQWPATLVQPVGSPLSLECTVEGTSNPNLYWYRQAAGRGLQLLFYSVGIGQISSEVPQNLSASRPQDRQFILSSKKLLLSDSGFYLCAWTRQGEHGYTFGSGTRLTVV.

The V call is TRBV6-5, the J call TRBJ2-3; 9 bases are a match to TRBD2. This CDR3 region has 14 residues. V lost 6 bases, J lost 7 bases, and 8 bases stayed unmatched. Germline V lookup: CDR1 MNHEY, CDR2 SVGAGI. CDR3: CASRRREGQYTQYF. DNA for the CDR3: TGTGCCAGCAGACGGCGGGAGGGCCAATATACGCAGTATTTT.

This clone appeared once. DNA for the CDR3: TGCGCCAGCAGCCAAGGATGGCGGGGCCGCACTGAAGCTTTCTTT. Protein product: CASSQGWRGRTEAFF. The genes are TRBV4-3 and TRBJ1-1; weak D call: TRBD1 (5 bases). This CDR3 region has 15 residues. V lost 1 base and J 4 bases, leaving 13 bases between the germline ends. CDR1 and CDR2 from the germline V gene are LGHNA and YSLEER.